These 32 T cell receptor beta chains were sequenced from one sample in a study of human T cells and chemical hapten exposure. Using its own MiXCR run on the RACE reads, TCRdb lists one record per CDR3 protein. This sample yields 150,000 to 200,000 distinct CDR3 sequences, of which around a quarter are seen a single time; under 2.5% belongs to the top ten. As to time point: patch test 3, about 24 weeks after DPC sensitization. Described treatment: therapeutic diphenylcyclopropenone sensitization with weekly scalp DPC. Sequenced material: whole blood, taken in connection with sensitization to the hapten diphenylcyclopropenone (DPC). Receptor source: a woman aged 18-29 years with alopecia areata. Some clones in this sample may be carry-over from other donors' samples.

The chain joins TRBV18 to TRBJ1-5; 7 bases agree with TRBD1. This CDR3 has 15 residues. Germline V gene sequence: CDR1 KGHSH, CDR2 LQKENI. J was trimmed by 2 bases and V by 0 bases; bases with no gene match: 1. The CDR3 here is CASSPPGTGNQPQHF. CDR3 DNA sequence: TGTGCCAGCTCACCACCTGGGACAGGCAATCAGCCCCAGCATTTT.

A few counts support this clonotype. The chain employs TRBV6-6 and TRBJ2-7; D is unclear. Trimming took 5 bases from V and 2 from J, leaving 10 bases between them. Germline V gene data show CDR1 as MNHNY and CDR2 as SVGAGI (reference sequence). CDR3 length equals 13 residues. The CDR3 region is CASSLDGTYEQYF. The CDR3 DNA reads as TGTGCCAGCAGTCTGGACGGAACCTACGAGCAGTACTTC.

The chain is built from TRBV5-1 and TRBJ2-1, with a possible D match to TRBD2 (5 bases). The CDR3 covers 15 residues. Germline-derived CDR1 and CDR2 are SGHRS and YFSETQ. Trimming took off 2 bases at V and 4 bases at J, with 13 bases between the two ends. The CDR3 coding sequence is TGCGCCAGCAGCTTCGGCGGGTCAGCGTACAATGAGCAGTTCTTC. This encodes CASSFGGSAYNEQFF.

J is TRBJ2-3 and V is TRBV10-2, with D unclear. Deletions cut 4 bases from V and 1 base from J, with 18 bases between. Germline V gene sequence: CDR1 WSHSY, CDR2 SAAADI. The CDR3 extends over 17 amino acids. Written as DNA, the CDR3 is TGCGCCAGCAGTGGGGATACCCCTAGGTACGGCACAGATACGCAGTATTTT. This encodes CASSGDTPRYGTDTQYF.

This clonotype occurred a few times. This chain links TRBV6-1 with TRBJ1-1; no reliable D call. Trimming shortened V by 3 bases and J by 6 bases, and 8 bases separated the two germline ends. This CDR3 region has 12 residues. Germline CDR1 is MNHNS and CDR2 is SASEGT. The CDR3 loop is CASSDTTPEAFF. Here the CDR3 DNA reads TGTGCCAGCAGTGATACGACACCTGAAGCTTTCTTT.

J is TRBJ2-3 and V is TRBV20-1; D not resolved. V was cut by 6 bases and J by 7 bases, with 14 bases left in between. Germline V gene sequence: CDR1 DFQATT, CDR2 SNEGSKA (reference sequence). The CDR3 sequence is 12 residues long. Here the CDR3 DNA reads TGCAGTGCCAGGACCCTCCGGTATACGCAGTATTTT. The encoded protein is CSARTLRYTQYF.

This chain uses TRBV7-2 with TRBJ2-3, with unresolved D. The CDR3 sequence is 13 residues long. The V end was cut by 5 bases, the J end by 7 bases, with 13 bases between. Germline V CDR1 and CDR2: SGHTA, FQGNSA. CDR3 bases: TGTGCCAGCAGCCCCGGACCGGCCTATACGCAGTATTTT. This codes for CASSPGPAYTQYF.

This clonotype was seen more than once but under ten times. The chain carries TRBV2 and TRBJ2-1, with D maybe TRBD1 (5 bases). The germline CDR1 and CDR2 sequences are SNHLY and FYNNEI. The V and J ends lost 7 bases and 7 bases respectively, with 17 bases between them. The CDR3 extends over 14 amino acids. CDR3 DNA: TGTGCCAGCACTTTGGTTAGGGGCTCGAATGAGCAGTTCTTC. Encoded protein: CASTLVRGSNEQFF.

This chain uses TRBV6-1 with TRBJ2-1; D might be TRBD1 (7 bases). The CDR3 has 16 amino acids. Trimming removed 6 bases at V and 2 bases at J, with 17 bases between. The germline V gene has CDR1 MNHNS and CDR2 SASEGT. CDR3 in amino acids: CASRAESGGTYNEQFF. In DNA form, the CDR3 reads TGTGCCAGCAGGGCCGAGTCAGGGGGGACCTACAATGAGCAGTTCTTC.

This clonotype has ten or more counts. The chain recombines TRBV7-6 with TRBJ1-2; D is unclear. The CDR3 is made up of 13 amino acids. The germline V gene encodes CDR1 SGHVS and CDR2 FNYEAQ. V lost 5 bases and J lost 3, with 10 bases in between. CDR3: CASSPSGDYGYTF. CDR3 DNA: TGTGCCAGCAGCCCGTCGGGCGACTATGGCTACACCTTC.

This clonotype was counted between two and nine times. The chain uses TRBV6-6 and TRBJ2-7; a weak D match, TRBD2 (6 bases). Deletions cut 8 bases from V and 1 base from J, with 15 bases between. The CDR3 sequence is 14 residues long. Germline assignment: CDR1 MNHNY and CDR2 SVGAGI (reference sequence). CDR3 in DNA: TGTGCCAGCGATTCGGGACTCCCATCCTACGAGCAGTACTTC. Its protein is CASDSGLPSYEQYF.

This clonotype appeared many times. The rearrangement joins TRBV20-1 to TRBJ1-1; 10 bases align to TRBD1. The CDR3 is made up of 16 amino acids. The V gene's germline CDR1 is DFQATT and CDR2 SNEGSKA (reference sequence). Germline trimming cut 6 bases from V and 2 bases from J; bases unmatched to any gene: 12. The CDR3 DNA is TGCAGTGCGCCCGGGACAGGGGAAAAATTTAACACTGAAGCTTTCTTT. Translation: CSAPGTGEKFNTEAFF.

The CDR3 DNA is TGTGCCAGCAGCTTGCCCGACAGGAACCACGAGCAGTACTTC. Its translation: CASSLPDRNHEQYF. V gene TRBV5-6 combines with J gene TRBJ2-7, with D possibly TRBD1 on 6 matching bases. CDR3 length: 14 residues. V shed 1 base and J shed 5 bases, with 13 bases lying between them. CDR1 SGHDT and CDR2 YYEEEE come from the germline V gene. Using reference TRBV5-6 and TRBJ2-7 for the parts outside the CDR3, the full variable domain is DAGVTQSPTHLIKTRGQQVTLRCSPKSGHDTVSWYQQALGQGPQFIFQYYEEEERQRGNFPDRFSGHQFPNYSSELNVNALLLGDSALYLCASSLPDRNHEQYFGPGTRLTVT.

This clonotype has just a few counts. CDR3 sequence reads: CSADPGSKNYNEQFF. As DNA, the CDR3 is TGCAGTGCTGATCCGGGCTCGAAAAACTACAATGAGCAGTTCTTC. The genes are TRBV20-1 and TRBJ2-1, with no clear D. CDR3 length equals 15 residues. Trimming shortened V by 5 bases and J by 3 bases, and 17 bases separated the two germline ends. Germline loops: CDR1 DFQATT, CDR2 SNEGSKA (reference sequence).

The CDR3 nucleotides read TGTGCCAGCAGGCAAAGAAATCGGGGTCCGGCTTCTGACACCTTC. This sequence encodes CASRQRNRGPASDTF. The chain joins TRBV3-1 to TRBJ1-2; no reliable D call. CDR3 length equals 15 residues. Trimming cost V 6 bases and J 12 bases, with 26 bases left between them. CDR1 and CDR2 from the germline V gene are LGHDT and YNNKEL (reference sequence).

The table lists this clonotype with many counts. The V call is TRBV4-1, the J call TRBJ1-2; D ambiguous. This CDR3 comprises 14 residues. Looked up from germline, CDR1 is MGHRA and CDR2 is YSYEKL. V was trimmed by 1 base and J by 0 bases, leaving 6 bases between them. The DNA for the CDR3 is TGCGCCAGCAGCCAAGGAACAGCTAACTATGGCTACACCTTC. Its translation: CASSQGTANYGYTF.

CDR3 nucleotide sequence: TGTGCCAGCAGCCTCCAGACAGGGATCTACGAGCAGTACTTC. Amino acids: CASSLQTGIYEQYF. The genes are TRBV6-2 or TRBV6-3 and TRBJ2-7; 7 bases match TRBD1. Germline lookup yields CDR1 MNHEY and CDR2 SVGEGT. The CDR3 runs 14 residues. Germline trimming cut 6 bases from V and 3 bases from J; bases unmatched to any gene: 8.

This clonotype has just a few counts. The CDR3 loop is CASSYDGHPGNTIYF. The CDR3 coding sequence is TGTGCCAGCAGCTATGACGGCCACCCGGGAAACACCATATATTTT. The chain carries TRBV7-2 and TRBJ1-3; D uncertain. Deletions cut 4 bases from V and 4 bases from J, with 14 bases between. CDR3 length: 15 amino acids. Germline loops: CDR1 SGHTA, CDR2 FQGNSA.

This chain uses TRBV29-1 with TRBJ2-7; TRBD1 agrees at 9 bases. V lost 6 bases and J lost 4; bases outside the gene matches: 7. The CDR3 is 13 residues long. CDR1 SQVTM and CDR2 ANQGSEA come from the germline V gene. Written as DNA, the CDR3 is TGCAGCGTGGGACAGGGAAGAGGGTACGAGCAGTACTTC. It encodes CSVGQGRGYEQYF.

Only a few counts were recorded for this clonotype. The J gene is TRBJ2-7, the V gene TRBV7-9; 7 bases match TRBD1. The CDR3 has 16 residues. V shed 5 bases and J 1 base; nucleotides not matched to a gene: 11. Looked up from germline, CDR1 is SEHNR and CDR2 is FQNEAQ (reference sequence). CDR3 nucleotide sequence: TGTGCCAGCAGCCCCCAGACAGGGTTACCTTCCTACGAGCAGTACTTC. It specifies CASSPQTGLPSYEQYF. Combining the CDR3 with reference TRBV7-9 and TRBJ2-7 gives the whole variable domain DTGVSQNPRHKITKRGQNVTFRCDPISEHNRLYWYRQTLGQGPEFLTYFQNEAQLEKSRLLSDRFSAERPKGSFSTLEIQRTEQGDSAMYLCASSPQTGLPSYEQYFGPGTRLTVT.

The genes are TRBV9 and TRBJ2-5; maybe TRBD2 (6 bases). V shed 0 bases and J shed 0 bases, with 15 bases lying between them. This CDR3 spans 17 amino acids. Germline V gene lookup returns CDR1 SGDLS and CDR2 YYNGEE. CDR3 residues: CASSVGDAGKYQETQYF. The CDR3 DNA follows: TGTGCCAGCAGCGTAGGTGATGCGGGAAAGTACCAAGAGACCCAGTACTTC.

The sample holds a few counts of this clonotype. V is TRBV27 and J is TRBJ1-2; D call uncertain. V was trimmed by 4 bases and J by 2 bases, leaving 11 bases between them. This CDR3 is 14 amino acids long. CDR1 is MNHEY and CDR2 is SMNVEV in the germline V gene (reference sequence). The CDR3 region is CASSSKAGNYGYTF. In nucleotides, the CDR3 is TGTGCCAGCAGTTCCAAGGCGGGAAACTATGGCTACACCTTC.

The chain employs TRBV2 and TRBJ1-2; no reliable D call. Per germline, CDR1 SNHLY and CDR2 FYNNEI. The CDR3 is 10 amino acids. Trimming cost V 7 bases and J 11 bases, with 11 bases left between them. Written as DNA, the CDR3 is TGTGCCAGCACGATAGAAGATTACACCTTC. Amino acids: CASTIEDYTF.

This clonotype was seen only a few times. V is TRBV9 and J is TRBJ1-2, with D unclear. The CDR3 loop spans 14 amino acids. Trimming stripped 0 bases from V and 3 bases from J, with 9 bases between. Looked up from germline, CDR1 is SGDLS and CDR2 is YYNGEE. CDR3 residues: CASSVEGTDYGYTF. CDR3 nucleotide sequence: TGTGCCAGCAGCGTAGAAGGTACAGACTATGGCTACACCTTC.

This clonotype was counted only a few times. V is TRBV20-1 and J is TRBJ2-3, with D perhaps being TRBD1 or TRBD2 (6 bases each). The germline V gene encodes CDR1 DFQATT and CDR2 SNEGSKA (reference sequence). V lost 6 bases and J lost 1, with 11 bases in between. This CDR3 spans 13 amino acids. CDR3 nucleotide sequence: TGCAGTGCGAAGGGGGGCGGCACAGATACGCAGTATTTT. As protein: CSAKGGGTDTQYF.

This rearrangement joins TRBV18 to TRBJ1-5; D remains ambiguous. The CDR3 runs 14 residues. The V and J ends lost 4 bases and 5 bases respectively, with 12 bases between them. CDR1 KGHSH and CDR2 LQKENI come from the germline V gene. DNA of the CDR3: TGTGCCAGCTCACGCCAGCAATGGGATCAGCCCCAGCATTTT. Amino acid sequence: CASSRQQWDQPQHF.

The chain couples TRBV6-5 to TRBJ2-6; D unclear. CDR1 is MNHEY and CDR2 is SVGAGI in the germline V gene. Trimming cost V 0 bases and J 1 base, with 10 bases left between them. This CDR3 is built from 17 residues. CDR3 DNA: TGTGCCAGCAGTTACTCGGGAATAGAATCTGGGGCCAACGTCCTGACTTTC. Its protein product is CASSYSGIESGANVLTF.

CDR3 coding DNA: TGTGCCAGCAGCTTAATAAGGCAGGGGACTCCCCAAATTGCAGATACGCAGTATTTT. Protein: CASSLIRQGTPQIADTQYF. The rearrangement uses TRBV11-2 and TRBJ2-3, with D perhaps given as TRBD1 or TRBD2 (6 bases each). Germline CDR1 is SGHAT and CDR2 is FQNNGV. This CDR3 has 19 amino acids. V was clipped by 2 bases and J by 4 bases, with 25 bases between them. The variable domain in full, completed from reference TRBV11-2 and TRBJ2-3, reads EAGVAQSPRYKIIEKRQSVAFWCNPISGHATLYWYQQILGQGPKLLIQFQNNGVVDDSQLPKDRFSAERLKGVDSTLKIQPAKLEDSAVYLCASSLIRQGTPQIADTQYFGPGTRLTVL.

V and J are TRBV7-2 and TRBJ2-3; tentatively, D is TRBD1 (5 bases). This CDR3 has 15 residues. Germline-derived CDR1 and CDR2 are SGHTA and FQGNSA. Trimming stripped 5 bases from V and 2 bases from J, with 14 bases between. The CDR3 bases are TGTGCCAGCAGCCCACAGGCTCTCTACACAGATACGCAGTATTTT. Translating it yields CASSPQALYTDTQYF. Variable domain in full (rest from reference TRBV7-2 and TRBJ2-3): GAGVSQSPSNKVTEKGKDVELRCDPISGHTALYWYRQSLGQGLEFLIYFQGNSAPDKSGLPSDRFSAERTGGSVSTLTIQRTQQEDSAVYLCASSPQALYTDTQYFGPGTRLTVL.

This clonotype occurred a few times. The gene calls are TRBV28 and TRBJ1-5; D may be TRBD1 (5 bases). The V end was cut by 6 bases, the J end by 3 bases, with 15 bases between. This CDR3 contains 15 residues. Looked up from germline, CDR1 is MDHEN and CDR2 is SYDVKM. DNA of the CDR3: TGTGCCAGCAGCTCTGGTGGGACGGTCAATCAGCCCCAGCATTTT. It codes for CASSSGGTVNQPQHF.

This chain joins TRBV9 and TRBJ2-1; 7 nucleotides match TRBD2. CDR1 is SGDLS, CDR2 YYNGEE, per germline. Trimming removed 0 bases from V and 0 bases from J; junction bases left unmatched: 3. This CDR3 is 16 amino acids long. The chain's CDR3 is CASSVVGGSSYNEQFF. CDR3 DNA: TGTGCCAGCAGCGTAGTCGGGGGGAGCTCCTACAATGAGCAGTTCTTC.

This chain uses TRBV7-6 with TRBJ2-7; 7 bases are shared with TRBD1. CDR1 SGHVS and CDR2 FNYEAQ come from the germline V gene. CDR3 length equals 15 residues. V dropped 5 bases and J dropped 2; count of bases not matched to a gene: 9. For the CDR3, the DNA is TGTGCCAGCAGCCCTCGGGACAGCCCTACCTACGAGCAGTACTTC. Amino acids: CASSPRDSPTYEQYF. The variable domain in full, with the rest retrieved from reference TRBV7-6 and TRBJ2-7, is GAGVSQSPRYKVTKRGQDVALRCDPISGHVSLYWYRQALGQGPEFLTYFNYEAQQDKSGLPNDRFSAERPEGSISTLTIQRTEQRDSAMYRCASSPRDSPTYEQYFGPGTRLTVT.